This entry features one TCR beta chain sequence. The germline V gene has CDR1 SQVTM and CDR2 ANQGSEA. V lost 3 bases, J lost 0 bases, and 8 bases lay in between. The CDR3 extends over 13 amino acids. The entry originates in a study of OX40 agonist ivuxolimab in advanced cancers. At the level of the study: Patients were treated with intravenous ivuxolimab, dosed at 0.01 to 10 mg/kg and infused every 2 weeks. Recorded diagnoses for dose-escalation patients were hepatocellular carcinoma, melanoma, renal cell or head and neck cancer.

Assay used: immunoSEQ multiplex PCR; TCRdb lists only in-frame clones, some missing. The sample carries approximately 60,000 clones, 84% recorded once. This TCR was recovered from an adult with an advanced solid tumor such as melanoma, head and neck, liver or kidney cancer. The sample was CD4+ or CD8+ T cells sorted from blood, taken in a trial of the OX40 agonist ivuxolimab. The V call is TRBV29-1, the J call TRBJ1-1; D is uncertain. CDR3 sequence reads: CSVDESLNTEAFF. The CDR3 coding sequence is TGCAGCGTTGATGAGAGTTTGAACACTGAAGCTTTCTTT.